The clone carrying this T cell receptor beta chain was picked up many times. These data belong to a study of response to subunit inactivated influenza vaccine. Germline V gene lookup returns CDR1 SGHRS and CDR2 YFSETQ. The CDR3 is made up of 15 amino acids. V lost 4 bases, J lost 8 bases, and 12 bases stayed unmatched. TCRdb independently ran MiXCR on the RT-PCR reads; one entry per CDR3 protein. This repertoire shows approximately 490,000 distinct CDR3 sequences, under 8.5% found once; its top ten account for about an eighth. The chain uses TRBV5-1 and TRBJ2-1, with 7 bases identical to TRBD2. The receptor comes from a man between 50 and 70 years old who received an inactivated influenza vaccine. Source: PBMCs from blood, taken less than 30 months after vaccination. CDR3 sequence (DNA): TGCGCCAGCAGCCAAAGGACTAGTTTTAGCGATGAGCAGTTCTTC. It codes for CASSQRTSFSDEQFF.